This TCR beta chain comes out of a study of blood T cell repertoires in COVID-19. As for the study in general: The samples span acute and convalescent COVID-19 from the United States, Italy and Spain. PBMCs, B-cell-depleted T cells, or T cells provided the cDNA or gDNA that made up the material.

Trimming removed 4 bases from V and 1 base from J; junction bases left unmatched: 14. The CDR3 runs to 19 residues. Germline V gene sequence: CDR1 SGHNT, CDR2 YYREEE (reference sequence). Methods used by the authors: From reference gene primer amplification, estimates of nucleated cell counts were derived. Assay used: immunoSEQ multiplex PCR; TCRdb lists only in-frame clones, some missing. V and J calls and clone size are those listed in that table; D and trimming were worked out from the DNA. The sample holds hundreds of thousands of clones, roughly nine tenths seen once. Sequencing was carried out using peripheral blood. The sequence came from a man aged 55-75 years who had recovered from COVID-19. V is TRBV5-4 and J is TRBJ2-3, with 11 bases identical to TRBD2. The CDR3, as DNA: TGTGCCAGCAGCGCTCGGCTAGCGGGAGGAACGAGGGGCACAGATACGCAGTATTTT. Translating it yields CASSARLAGGTRGTDTQYF.